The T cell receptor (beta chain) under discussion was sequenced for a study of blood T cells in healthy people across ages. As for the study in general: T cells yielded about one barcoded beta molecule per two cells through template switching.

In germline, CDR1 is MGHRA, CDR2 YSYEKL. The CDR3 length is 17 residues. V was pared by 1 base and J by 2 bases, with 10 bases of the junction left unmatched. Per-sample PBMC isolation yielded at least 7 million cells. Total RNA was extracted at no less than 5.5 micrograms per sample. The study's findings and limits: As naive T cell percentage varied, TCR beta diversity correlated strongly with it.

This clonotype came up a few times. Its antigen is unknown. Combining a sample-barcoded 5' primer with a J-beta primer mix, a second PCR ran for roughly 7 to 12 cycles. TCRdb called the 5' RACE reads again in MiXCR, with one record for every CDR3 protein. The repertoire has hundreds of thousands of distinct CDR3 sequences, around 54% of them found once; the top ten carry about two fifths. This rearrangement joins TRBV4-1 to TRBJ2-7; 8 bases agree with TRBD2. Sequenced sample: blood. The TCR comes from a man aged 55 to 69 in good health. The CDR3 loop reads CASSQVLGAAGAYEQYF. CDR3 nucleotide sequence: TGCGCCAGCAGCCAAGTCTTGGGGGCAGCGGGAGCCTACGAGCAGTACTTC.